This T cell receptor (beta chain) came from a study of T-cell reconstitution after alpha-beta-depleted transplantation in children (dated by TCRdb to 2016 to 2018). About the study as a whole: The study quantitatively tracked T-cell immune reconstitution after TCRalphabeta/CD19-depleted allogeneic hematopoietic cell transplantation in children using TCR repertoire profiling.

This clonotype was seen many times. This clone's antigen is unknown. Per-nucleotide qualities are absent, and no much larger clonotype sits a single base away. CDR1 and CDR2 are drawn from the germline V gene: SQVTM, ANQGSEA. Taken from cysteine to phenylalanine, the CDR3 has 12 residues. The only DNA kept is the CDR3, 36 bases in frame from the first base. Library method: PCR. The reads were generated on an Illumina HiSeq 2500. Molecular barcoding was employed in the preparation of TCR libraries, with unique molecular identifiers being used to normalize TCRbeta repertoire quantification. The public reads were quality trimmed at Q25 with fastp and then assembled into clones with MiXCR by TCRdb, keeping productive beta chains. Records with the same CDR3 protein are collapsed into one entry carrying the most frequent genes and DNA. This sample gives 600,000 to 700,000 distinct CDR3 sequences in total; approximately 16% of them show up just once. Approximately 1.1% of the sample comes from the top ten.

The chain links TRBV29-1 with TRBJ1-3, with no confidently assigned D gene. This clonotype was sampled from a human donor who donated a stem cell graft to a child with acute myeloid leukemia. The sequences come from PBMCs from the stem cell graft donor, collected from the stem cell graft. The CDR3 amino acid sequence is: CAVKTSGNTIYF. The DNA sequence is TGCGCGGTGAAGACCTCTGGAAACACCATATATTTT.